A selection of T cell receptor beta chains follows, all from one sample in a study of spatial heterogeneity in lung cancer. TCRdb redid the calling of the 5' RACE reads with MiXCR, one entry per CDR3 protein. Of about 38,000 distinct CDR3 sequences listed, approximately 5.2% are singletons. The sample was PBMCs, taken at surgery. The receptors originated from a female donor with early-stage non-small cell lung cancer. Each CDR3 is given with its conserved first and last residue. The D gene is left open where the match is weak. Each size is once, few or many counts, or a class when the clone is expanded.

d_call: TRBD2
clone_size: many
v_call: TRBV4-1
j_call: TRBJ2-3
cdr3_nt: TGCGCCAGCAGCCAAAGGTCTAGCGGGGGGGGAACAGATACGCAGTATTTT
cdr3_aa: CASSQRSSGGGTDTQYF

d_call: .
clone_size: many
v_call: TRBV19
j_call: TRBJ2-2
cdr3_nt: TGTGCCAGTAGTGGTGCCTCATTTACCGGGGAGCTGTTTTTT
cdr3_aa: CASSGASFTGELFF

d_call: .
clone_size: few
v_call: TRBV9
j_call: TRBJ2-1
cdr3_nt: TGTGCCAGCAGCGTAGGACGAGTATCGAGCGTCGCCTACAATGAGCAGTTCTTC
cdr3_aa: CASSVGRVSSVAYNEQFF

d_call: .
clone_size: many
v_call: TRBV9
j_call: TRBJ1-3
cdr3_nt: TGTGCCAGCAGCGTAGGGGCCGACTCTGGAAACACCATATATTTT
cdr3_aa: CASSVGADSGNTIYF

d_call: TRBD1
clone_size: many
v_call: TRBV20-1
j_call: TRBJ1-5
cdr3_nt: TGCAGTGCTAGAGCTCGGACAGGGGCTTCGACCCAGCATTTT
cdr3_aa: CSARARTGASTQHF

d_call: .
clone_size: many
v_call: TRBV11-2
j_call: TRBJ2-3
cdr3_nt: TGTGCCAGCAGCTTATCGGACTCCGGCACAGATACGCAGTATTTT
cdr3_aa: CASSLSDSGTDTQYF

d_call: TRBD1
clone_size: many
v_call: TRBV11-2
j_call: TRBJ2-7
cdr3_nt: TGTGCCAGCAGCTCGGGACAGGTGAAGCAGTACTTC
cdr3_aa: CASSSGQVKQYF

d_call: .
clone_size: many
v_call: TRBV12-3/TRBV12-4
j_call: TRBJ1-2
cdr3_nt: TGTGCCAGCAGTGGGGCTTACTATGGCTACACCTTC
cdr3_aa: CASSGAYYGYTF

d_call: .
clone_size: many
v_call: TRBV9
j_call: TRBJ1-2
cdr3_nt: TGTGCCAGCGGGGGTAGTAACTATGGCTACACCTTC
cdr3_aa: CASGGSNYGYTF

d_call: TRBD1
clone_size: many
v_call: TRBV5-6
j_call: TRBJ1-1
cdr3_nt: TGTGCCAGCAGGTTTGGACAGGGGAACACTGAAGCTTTCTTT
cdr3_aa: CASRFGQGNTEAFF

d_call: .
clone_size: many
v_call: TRBV12-3/TRBV12-4
j_call: TRBJ1-3
cdr3_nt: TGTGCCAGCAGACAGGGCTCTGGAAACACCATATATTTT
cdr3_aa: CASRQGSGNTIYF

d_call: .
clone_size: many
v_call: TRBV12-3/TRBV12-4
j_call: TRBJ1-3
cdr3_nt: TGTGCCAGCACCATTACAGGGAGCTCTGGAAACACCATATATTTT
cdr3_aa: CASTITGSSGNTIYF

d_call: .
clone_size: many
v_call: TRBV20-1
j_call: TRBJ2-5
cdr3_nt: TGCAGTGCTGGGAAGGGGGGCATTACGGAGACCCAGTACTTC
cdr3_aa: CSAGKGGITETQYF